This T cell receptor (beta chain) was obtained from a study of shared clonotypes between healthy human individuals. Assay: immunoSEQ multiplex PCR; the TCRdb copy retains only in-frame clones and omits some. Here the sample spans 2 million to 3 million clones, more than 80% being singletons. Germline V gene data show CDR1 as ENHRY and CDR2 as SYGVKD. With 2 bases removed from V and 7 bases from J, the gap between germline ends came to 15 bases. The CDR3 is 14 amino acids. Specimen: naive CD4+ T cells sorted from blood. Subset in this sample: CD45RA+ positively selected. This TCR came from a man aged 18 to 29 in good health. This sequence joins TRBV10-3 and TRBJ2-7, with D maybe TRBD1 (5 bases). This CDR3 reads CAISEGLGALEQYF. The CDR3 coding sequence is TGTGCCATCAGTGAGGGCCTTGGGGCCTTGGAGCAGTACTTC.